Listed below are T cell receptor beta chains from one sample, sequenced in a study of memory CD4+ T cells and cytomegalovirus serostatus. This table comes from immunoSEQ multiplex PCR, and its TCRdb copy is limited to in-frame clones, with some not included. The table lists 61,000 or so clones, about 78% of them singletons. The specimen was memory CD4+ T cells from blood. The source is an adult in good health and CMV-seronegative. Some clones in this sample may be carry-over from other donors' samples. CDR3s include the opening cysteine and the closing phenylalanine or tryptophan. The order of the fields is CDR3 length, V gene, J gene, CDR3 protein.

CDR3 length: 13; V gene: TRBV19; J gene: TRBJ1-6; CDR3 protein: CASSQQLSSPLHF
CDR3 length: 14; V gene: TRBV10-3; J gene: TRBJ2-7; CDR3 protein: CAISERGGTYEQYF
CDR3 length: 16; V gene: TRBV7-9; J gene: TRBJ1-1; CDR3 protein: CASSLARRTGDTEAFF
CDR3 length: 15; V gene: TRBV6-1; J gene: TRBJ1-5; CDR3 protein: CASSPTNRGLQPQHF
CDR3 length: 15; V gene: TRBV7-9; J gene: TRBJ2-2; CDR3 protein: CASSSGTSHTGELFF
CDR3 length: 15; V gene: TRBV7-2; J gene: TRBJ2-3; CDR3 protein: CASSLGREGTDTQYF
CDR3 length: 15; V gene: TRBV19; J gene: TRBJ2-3; CDR3 protein: CASSIGTGGRATQYF
CDR3 length: 13; V gene: TRBV6-5; J gene: TRBJ1-5; CDR3 protein: CASSYGQDQPQHF
CDR3 length: 15; V gene: TRBV7-8; J gene: TRBJ2-7; CDR3 protein: CASSSDGVRSYEQYF
CDR3 length: 14; V gene: TRBV15; J gene: TRBJ1-5; CDR3 protein: CATSEGRINQPQHF
CDR3 length: 13; V gene: TRBV6-5; J gene: TRBJ1-5; CDR3 protein: CASGGTGVQPQHF
CDR3 length: 14; V gene: TRBV10-3; J gene: TRBJ2-2; CDR3 protein: CAIRDRGRTGELFF
CDR3 length: 13; V gene: TRBV11-2; J gene: TRBJ1-2; CDR3 protein: CASGRVRQYGYTF
CDR3 length: 16; V gene: TRBV9; J gene: TRBJ2-2; CDR3 protein: CASSPQGGGLGGELFF
CDR3 length: 15; V gene: TRBV11-2; J gene: TRBJ2-5; CDR3 protein: CASSRQGEAQETQYF
CDR3 length: 15; V gene: TRBV6-5; J gene: TRBJ2-7; CDR3 protein: CASSSIPQGSYEQYF
CDR3 length: 12; V gene: TRBV7-2; J gene: TRBJ2-7; CDR3 protein: CASSWDTGEQYF
CDR3 length: 13; V gene: TRBV5-6; J gene: TRBJ1-2; CDR3 protein: CASSLRGNYGYTF
CDR3 length: 15; V gene: TRBV9; J gene: TRBJ1-6; CDR3 protein: CASSVDPGVNSPLHF
CDR3 length: 19; V gene: TRBV28; J gene: TRBJ1-4; CDR3 protein: CASSFHRGTGLKRGEKLFF
CDR3 length: 13; V gene: TRBV5-8; J gene: TRBJ2-1; CDR3 protein: CASSLVVSDEQFF
CDR3 length: 15; V gene: TRBV7-6; J gene: TRBJ1-5; CDR3 protein: CASSLGTGGDQPQHF
CDR3 length: 14; V gene: TRBV5-4; J gene: TRBJ1-2; CDR3 protein: CASSLGGDRRGYTF
CDR3 length: 16; V gene: TRBV6-6; J gene: TRBJ2-6; CDR3 protein: CASRRDTYSGANVLTF
CDR3 length: 16; V gene: TRBV5-6; J gene: TRBJ2-5; CDR3 protein: CASSRKTGTLGETQYF
CDR3 length: 12; V gene: TRBV6-1; J gene: TRBJ1-5; CDR3 protein: CASSGRSQPQHF
CDR3 length: 14; V gene: TRBV19; J gene: TRBJ1-2; CDR3 protein: CASSIERGLYGYTF
CDR3 length: 15; V gene: TRBV13; J gene: TRBJ2-7; CDR3 protein: CASSRGTGGIREQYF